The present entry profiles one T cell receptor (beta chain) with its context. The entry originates in a study of T cell changes during pregnancy in multiple sclerosis. Sequenced by immunoSEQ multiplex PCR; TCRdb stores in-frame clones only, minus some. The table has 95,000 to 100,000 clones, 75% to 95% seen once. The V gene's germline CDR1 is MNHEY and CDR2 SVGAGI. The CDR3 spans 16 residues. The V gene lost 0 bases and the J gene lost 0 bases, with 11 bases spanning the gap. Here the sequenced sample was peripheral blood, taken in the second trimester of pregnancy. The TCR was taken from a female donor with multiple sclerosis, enrolled in a pregnancy study. The rearrangement links TRBV6-5 to TRBJ1-1; D might be TRBD1 (6 bases). The DNA of the CDR3 is TGTGCCAGCAGTTACTCGTGGGACACCTTGAACACTGAAGCTTTCTTT. Translation gives CASSYSWDTLNTEAFF.